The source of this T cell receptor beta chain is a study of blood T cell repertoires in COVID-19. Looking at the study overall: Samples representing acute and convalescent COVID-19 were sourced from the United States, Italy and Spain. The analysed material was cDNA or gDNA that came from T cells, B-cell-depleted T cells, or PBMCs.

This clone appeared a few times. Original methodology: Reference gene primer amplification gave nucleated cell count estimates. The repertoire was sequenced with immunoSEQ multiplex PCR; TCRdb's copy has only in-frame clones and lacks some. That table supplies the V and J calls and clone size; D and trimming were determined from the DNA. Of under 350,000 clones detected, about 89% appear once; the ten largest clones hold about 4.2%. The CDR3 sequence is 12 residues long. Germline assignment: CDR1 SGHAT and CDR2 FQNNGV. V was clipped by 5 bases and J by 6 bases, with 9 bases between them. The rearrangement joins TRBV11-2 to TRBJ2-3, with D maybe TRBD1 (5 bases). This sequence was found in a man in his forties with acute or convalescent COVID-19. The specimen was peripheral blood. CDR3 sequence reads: CASSLAGDTQYF. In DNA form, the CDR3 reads TGTGCCAGCAGCCTGGCAGGGGATACGCAGTATTTT. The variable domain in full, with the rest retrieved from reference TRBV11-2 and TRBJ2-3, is EAGVAQSPRYKIIEKRQSVAFWCNPISGHATLYWYQQILGQGPKLLIQFQNNGVVDDSQLPKDRFSAERLKGVDSTLKIQPAKLEDSAVYLCASSLAGDTQYFGPGTRLTVL.